This T cell receptor beta chain was recovered during a study of T cells in Graves' hyperthyroidism and ophthalmopathy. Study-wide results and caveats: Blood samples included most of the expanded thyroid clonotypes exceeding 0.001.

Amplification of TCR beta CDR3 regions used RNA as the template. An initial round of RT-PCR targeting the TCR CDR3 relied on the HTBI primer set. TCRdb independently ran MiXCR on the multiplex PCR reads; one entry per CDR3 protein. The table lists some 440,000 distinct CDR3 sequences, less than 20% of them singletons, with over 7.5% in the top ten. Unmatched junction bases numbered 4, after V lost 4 bases and J lost 5 bases. Germline CDR1 SQVTM, CDR2 ANQGSEA. This CDR3 is 13 amino acids long. Many counts were recorded for this clonotype. The antigen remains undetermined. This TCR derives from a woman aged 18-29 years with Graves' hyperthyroidism. The chain employs TRBV29-1 and TRBJ1-2; 10 bases agree with TRBD1. Sequenced material: blood. CDR3 coding DNA: TGCAGCGTTGGACCGGACAGGGGGTATGGCTACACCTTC. Translation: CSVGPDRGYGYTF.